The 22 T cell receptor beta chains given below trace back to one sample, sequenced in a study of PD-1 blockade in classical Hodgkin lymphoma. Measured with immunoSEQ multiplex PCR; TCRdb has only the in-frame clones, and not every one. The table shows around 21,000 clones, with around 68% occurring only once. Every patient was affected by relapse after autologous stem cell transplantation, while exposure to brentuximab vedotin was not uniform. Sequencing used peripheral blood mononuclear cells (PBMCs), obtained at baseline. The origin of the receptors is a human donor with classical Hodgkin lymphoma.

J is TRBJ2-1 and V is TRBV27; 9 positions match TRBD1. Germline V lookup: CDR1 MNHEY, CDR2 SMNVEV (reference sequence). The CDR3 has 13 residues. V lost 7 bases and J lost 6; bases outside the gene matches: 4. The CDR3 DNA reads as TGTGCCAGCAAGCGACAGGGGGTCAATGAGCAGTTCTTC. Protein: CASKRQGVNEQFF.

DNA of the CDR3: TGTGCCAGCAGCTTGGGCGGAAGCTCCTACGAGCAGTACTTC. This sequence encodes CASSLGGSSYEQYF. The gene calls are TRBV5-6 and TRBJ2-7; D is undetermined. The CDR3 sequence is 14 residues long. The V and J ends lost 0 bases and 0 bases respectively, with 7 bases between them. The V gene's germline CDR1 is SGHDT and CDR2 YYEEEE.

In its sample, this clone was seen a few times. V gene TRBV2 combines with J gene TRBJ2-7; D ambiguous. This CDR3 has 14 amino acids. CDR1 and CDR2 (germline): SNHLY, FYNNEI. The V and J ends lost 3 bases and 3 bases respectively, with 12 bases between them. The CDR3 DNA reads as TGTGCCAGCAGTGACCTAACAGCGAACTACGAGCAGTACTTC. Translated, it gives CASSDLTANYEQYF.

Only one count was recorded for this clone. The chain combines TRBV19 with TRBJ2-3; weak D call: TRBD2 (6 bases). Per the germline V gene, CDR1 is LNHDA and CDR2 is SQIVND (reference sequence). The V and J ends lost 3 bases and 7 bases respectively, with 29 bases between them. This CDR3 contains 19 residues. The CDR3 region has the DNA TGTGCCAGTAGTATTGGGAGGACCCGAGTAGTCGATTCAAAAAATACGCAGTATTTT. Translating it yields CASSIGRTRVVDSKNTQYF.

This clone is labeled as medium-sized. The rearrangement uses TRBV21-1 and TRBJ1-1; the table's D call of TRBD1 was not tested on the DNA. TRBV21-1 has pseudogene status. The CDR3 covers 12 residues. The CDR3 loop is CASLEGATEAFF. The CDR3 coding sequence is TGTGCCAGCCTAGAGGGGGCCACTGAAGCTTTCTTT.

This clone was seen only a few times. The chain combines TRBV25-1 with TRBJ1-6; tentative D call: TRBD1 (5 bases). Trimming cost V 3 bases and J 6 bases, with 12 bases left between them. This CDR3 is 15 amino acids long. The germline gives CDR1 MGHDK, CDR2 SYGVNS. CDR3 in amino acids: CASSEYGDSNSPLHF. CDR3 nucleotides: TGTGCCAGCAGTGAGTACGGGGACTCTAATTCACCCCTCCACTTT.

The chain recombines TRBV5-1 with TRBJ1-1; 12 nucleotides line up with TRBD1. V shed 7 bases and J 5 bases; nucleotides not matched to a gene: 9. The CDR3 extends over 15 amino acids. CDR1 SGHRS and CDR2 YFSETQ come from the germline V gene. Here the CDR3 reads CASVPGTGGITEAFF. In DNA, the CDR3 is TGCGCCAGCGTCCCGGGGACAGGGGGCATAACTGAAGCTTTCTTT.

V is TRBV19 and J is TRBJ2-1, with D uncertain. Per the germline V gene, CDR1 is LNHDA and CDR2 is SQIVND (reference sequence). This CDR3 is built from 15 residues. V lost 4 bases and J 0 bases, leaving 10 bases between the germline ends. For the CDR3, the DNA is TGTGCCAGTAGTACTCTAGGCGGCTCCTACAATGAGCAGTTCTTC. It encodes CASSTLGGSYNEQFF.

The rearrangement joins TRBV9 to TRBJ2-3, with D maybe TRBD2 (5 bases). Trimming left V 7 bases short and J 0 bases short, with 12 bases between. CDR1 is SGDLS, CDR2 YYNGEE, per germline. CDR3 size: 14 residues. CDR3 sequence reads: CASGRSSSTDTQYF. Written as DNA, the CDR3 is TGTGCCAGCGGGAGAAGCTCTAGCACAGATACGCAGTATTTT.

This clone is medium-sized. The CDR3 DNA sequence: TGCGCCAGCAGCCAGTCTTATCTCGGGACTAGCGGGACCGAGCAGTACTTC. Residues: CASSQSYLGTSGTEQYF. The rearrangement joins TRBV4-3 to TRBJ2-7, with 13 bases aligning to TRBD2. The CDR3 totals 17 residues. J was trimmed by 6 bases and V by 3 bases; bases with no gene match: 11. Per germline, CDR1 LGHNA and CDR2 YSLEER.

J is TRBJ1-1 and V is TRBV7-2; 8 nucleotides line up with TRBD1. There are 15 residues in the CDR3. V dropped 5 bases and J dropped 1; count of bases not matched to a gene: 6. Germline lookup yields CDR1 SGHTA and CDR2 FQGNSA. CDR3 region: CASSKQGGANTEAFF. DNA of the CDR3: TGTGCCAGCAGCAAACAGGGGGGGGCGAACACTGAAGCTTTCTTT.

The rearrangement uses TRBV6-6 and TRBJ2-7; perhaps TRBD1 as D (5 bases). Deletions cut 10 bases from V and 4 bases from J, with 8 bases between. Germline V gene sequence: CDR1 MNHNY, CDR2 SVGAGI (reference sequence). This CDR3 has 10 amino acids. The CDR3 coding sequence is TGTGCCACAAAGGGGTACGAGCAGTACTTC. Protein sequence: CATKGYEQYF.

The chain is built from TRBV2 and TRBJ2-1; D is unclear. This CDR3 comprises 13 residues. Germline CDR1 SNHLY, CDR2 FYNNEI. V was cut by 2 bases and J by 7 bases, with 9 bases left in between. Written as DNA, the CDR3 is TGTGCCAGCAGTGAAAACCGAAGGAATGAGCAGTTCTTC. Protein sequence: CASSENRRNEQFF.

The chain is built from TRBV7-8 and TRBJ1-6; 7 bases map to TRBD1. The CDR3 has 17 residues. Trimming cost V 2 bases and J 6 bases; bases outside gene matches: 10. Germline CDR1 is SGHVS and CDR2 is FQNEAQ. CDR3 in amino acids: CASSLKGTEGANSPLHF. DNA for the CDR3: TGTGCCAGCAGCTTAAAAGGGACGGAGGGGGCTAATTCACCCCTCCACTTT. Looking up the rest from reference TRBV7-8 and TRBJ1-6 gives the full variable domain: GAGVSQSPRYKVAKRGQDVALRCDPISGHVSLFWYQQALGQGPEFLTYFQNEAQLDKSGLPSDRFFAERPEGSVSTLKIQRTQQEDSAVYLCASSLKGTEGANSPLHFGNGTRLTVT.

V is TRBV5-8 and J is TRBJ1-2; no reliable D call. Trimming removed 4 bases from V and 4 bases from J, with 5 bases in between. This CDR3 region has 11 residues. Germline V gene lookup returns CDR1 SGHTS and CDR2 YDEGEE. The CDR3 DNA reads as TGTGCCAGCAGCAGGAGCTATGGCTACACCTTC. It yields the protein CASSRSYGYTF.

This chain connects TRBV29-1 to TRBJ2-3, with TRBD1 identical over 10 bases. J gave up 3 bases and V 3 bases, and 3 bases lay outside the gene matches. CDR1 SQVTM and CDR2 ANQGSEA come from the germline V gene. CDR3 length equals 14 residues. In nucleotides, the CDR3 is TGCAGCGTTGAGGGACAGGGGATAACAGATACGCAGTATTTT. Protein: CSVEGQGITDTQYF.

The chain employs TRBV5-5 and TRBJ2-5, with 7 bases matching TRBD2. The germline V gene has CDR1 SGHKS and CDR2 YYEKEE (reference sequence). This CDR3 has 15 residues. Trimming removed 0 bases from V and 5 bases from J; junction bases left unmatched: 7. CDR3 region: CASSLETSFPETQYF. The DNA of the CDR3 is TGTGCCAGCAGCTTGGAGACTAGCTTTCCCGAGACCCAGTACTTC.

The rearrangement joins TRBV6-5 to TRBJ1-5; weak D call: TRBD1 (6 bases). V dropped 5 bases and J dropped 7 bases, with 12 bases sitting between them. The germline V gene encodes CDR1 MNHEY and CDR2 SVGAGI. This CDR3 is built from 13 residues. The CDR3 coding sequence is TGTGCCAGCAGTGTACAGGGTCGGCAGCCCCAGCATTTT. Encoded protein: CASSVQGRQPQHF.

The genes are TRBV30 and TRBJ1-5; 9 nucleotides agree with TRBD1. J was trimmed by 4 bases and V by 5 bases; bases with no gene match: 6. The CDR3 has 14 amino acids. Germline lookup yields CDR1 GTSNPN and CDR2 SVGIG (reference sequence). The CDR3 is CAWEGQGLNQPQHF. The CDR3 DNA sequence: TGTGCCTGGGAGGGACAGGGTCTAAATCAGCCCCAGCATTTT. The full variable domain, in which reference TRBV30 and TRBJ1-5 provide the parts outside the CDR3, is SQTIHQWPATLVQPVGSPLSLECTVEGTSNPNLYWYRQAAGRGLQLLFYSVGIGQISSEVPQNLSASRPQDRQFILSSKKLLLSDSGFYLCAWEGQGLNQPQHFGDGTRLSIL.

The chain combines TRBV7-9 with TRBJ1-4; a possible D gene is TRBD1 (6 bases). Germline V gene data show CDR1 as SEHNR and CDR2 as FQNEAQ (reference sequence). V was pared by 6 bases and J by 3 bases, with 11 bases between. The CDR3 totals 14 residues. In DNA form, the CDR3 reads TGTGCCAGCAGAGGGGACACCTCTAATGAAAAACTGTTTTTT. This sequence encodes CASRGDTSNEKLFF.

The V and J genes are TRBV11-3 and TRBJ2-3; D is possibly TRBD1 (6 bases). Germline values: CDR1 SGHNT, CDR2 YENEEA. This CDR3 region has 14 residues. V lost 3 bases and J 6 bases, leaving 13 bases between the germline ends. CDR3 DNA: TGTGCCAGCAGCTTCCACGGACAGACGGATACGCAGTATTTT. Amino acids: CASSFHGQTDTQYF.

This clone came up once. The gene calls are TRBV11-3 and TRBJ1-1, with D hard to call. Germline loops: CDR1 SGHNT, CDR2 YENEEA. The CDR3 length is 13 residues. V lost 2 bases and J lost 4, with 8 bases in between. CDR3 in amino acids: CASSLIESTEAFF. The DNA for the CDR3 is TGTGCCAGCAGCTTAATAGAGTCCACTGAAGCTTTCTTT.